These 23 T cell receptor beta chains originate from one sample sequenced in a study of cytomegalovirus exposure and HLA in healthy donors. Using immunoSEQ multiplex PCR, the repertoire was profiled, and TCRdb retains in-frame clones only, with some absent. The sample shows about 200,000 clones, over 75% of them seen only once. Input material: PBMCs. The receptors were gathered from a woman between 18 and 30 years old in good health and CMV-seropositive.

The chain has TRBV30 and TRBJ1-5; D is perhaps TRBD1 (5 bases). Deletions cut 3 bases from V and 4 bases from J, with 16 bases between. CDR1 GTSNPN and CDR2 SVGIG come from the germline V gene (reference sequence). This CDR3 spans 15 amino acids. The chain's CDR3 is CAWRAPGGGNQPQHF. CDR3 coding DNA: TGTGCCTGGAGAGCCCCCGGGGGGGGGAATCAGCCCCAGCATTTT. Looking up the rest from reference TRBV30 and TRBJ1-5 gives the full variable domain: SQTIHQWPATLVQPVGSPLSLECTVEGTSNPNLYWYRQAAGRGLQLLFYSVGIGQISSEVPQNLSASRPQDRQFILSSKKLLLSDSGFYLCAWRAPGGGNQPQHFGDGTRLSIL.

The V call is TRBV5-1, the J call TRBJ1-4, with D tentatively TRBD1 (6 bases). Germline assignment: CDR1 SGHRS and CDR2 YFSETQ. This CDR3 has 16 residues. V was pared by 0 bases and J by 5 bases, with 14 bases between. The CDR3 loop reads CASSLDGTYNNEKLFF. The DNA for the CDR3 is TGCGCCAGCAGCTTGGACGGGACATACAACAATGAAAAACTGTTTTTT.

This clone came up once. The rearrangement links TRBV5-1 to TRBJ2-7; TRBD1 is a possible D gene (5 bases). Germline V lookup: CDR1 SGHRS, CDR2 YFSETQ. V was cut by 0 bases and J by 2 bases, with 12 bases left in between. The CDR3 sequence is 15 residues long. CDR3 in DNA: TGCGCCAGCAGCTTGGGACCAGGACAAGCCTACGAGCAGTACTTC. Amino acids: CASSLGPGQAYEQYF.

V usage is TRBV28 and J usage is TRBJ1-1, with D possibly matching TRBD1 (6 bases). CDR3 length equals 17 residues. V was shortened by 3 bases and J by 1 base, with 18 bases between the two germline ends. In germline, CDR1 is MDHEN, CDR2 SYDVKM. The CDR3 DNA reads TGTGCCAGCAGTTTTTACAGGGTAGATAAAGCGAACACTGAAGCTTTCTTT. Protein product: CASSFYRVDKANTEAFF.

The genes are TRBV28 and TRBJ2-3, with D unresolved. CDR3 size: 15 residues. CDR1 and CDR2 from the germline V gene are MDHEN and SYDVKM. V was cut by 3 bases and J by 3 bases, with 13 bases left in between. CDR3 in amino acids: CASSFYTALTDTQYF. DNA for the CDR3: TGTGCCAGCAGTTTTTATACAGCTCTGACAGATACGCAGTATTTT.

Written as DNA, the CDR3 is TGTGCCAGCAGTTTTCCTATCGACAGGGGGATTTCCTACAATGAGCAGTTCTTC. Its translation is CASSFPIDRGISYNEQFF. This chain joins TRBV28 and TRBJ2-1, with 9 bases fitting TRBD1. V lost 3 bases and J lost 1; bases outside the gene matches: 10. CDR3 length: 18 amino acids. Germline V gives CDR1 MDHEN, CDR2 SYDVKM.

This clone has a handful of counts. This chain uses TRBV29-1 with TRBJ2-1; possibly TRBD2 for D (5 bases). Trimming removed 6 bases from V and 3 bases from J, with 18 bases in between. CDR3 length: 15 amino acids. CDR1 and CDR2 from the germline V gene are SQVTM and ANQGSEA. In DNA form, the CDR3 reads TGCAGCGTCCCCCCCTCCGGGAATGACTACAATGAGCAGTTCTTC. Translating gives CSVPPSGNDYNEQFF.

The rearrangement links TRBV10-3 to TRBJ2-7; 9 bases are shared with TRBD1. V trimming: 0 bases; J trimming: 7 bases; junction bases outside the gene matches: 7. Germline CDR1 reads ENHRY; CDR2 reads SYGVKD. The CDR3 length is 15 residues. The CDR3 DNA is TGTGCCATCAGTGAGTCAGGACAGGGGAAGAGAGAGCAGTACTTC. The encoded protein is CAISESGQGKREQYF.

This chain links TRBV5-1 with TRBJ2-1; 13 bases match TRBD2. The CDR3 spans 17 residues. Trimming removed 0 bases from V and 8 bases from J; junction bases left unmatched: 8. Germline V lookup: CDR1 SGHRS, CDR2 YFSETQ. Here the CDR3 reads CASSLALLAGGLDEQFF. In nucleotides, the CDR3 is TGCGCCAGCAGCTTGGCTCTACTAGCGGGAGGGCTAGATGAGCAGTTCTTC. The full variable domain, with the rest looked up from reference TRBV5-1 and TRBJ2-1, is KAGVTQTPRYLIKTRGQQVTLSCSPISGHRSVSWYQQTPGQGLQFLFEYFSETQRNKGNFPGRFSGRQFSNSRSEMNVSTLELGDSALYLCASSLALLAGGLDEQFFGPGTRLTVL.

This rearrangement joins TRBV19 to TRBJ2-3; no reliable D call. Germline-derived CDR1 and CDR2 are LNHDA and SQIVND (reference sequence). V was trimmed by 10 bases and J by 2 bases, leaving 7 bases between them. The CDR3 consists of 11 residues. CDR3 nucleotide sequence: TGTGCCACCCTTTTCACAGATACGCAGTATTTT. Translation: CATLFTDTQYF.

This clone appeared once. The V gene is TRBV2, the J gene TRBJ1-1; a weak D match, TRBD1 (5 bases). Germline V gives CDR1 SNHLY, CDR2 FYNNEI. CDR3 length equals 13 residues. Between the trimmed V and J ends, which lost 6 bases and 4 bases, there was a span of 12 bases. This CDR3 is CASRATALTEAFF. The CDR3 nucleotides are TGTGCCAGCAGGGCGACAGCACTCACTGAAGCTTTCTTT.

This CDR3 reads CASSSSLTFGTDTQYF. In DNA form, the CDR3 reads TGCGCCAGCAGCTCTTCCTTGACTTTTGGCACAGATACGCAGTATTTT. The chain links TRBV5-1 to TRBJ2-3, with unresolved D. The ends were cut back, 3 bases at V and 1 base at J, with 15 bases in the middle. Germline loops: CDR1 SGHRS, CDR2 YFSETQ. The CDR3 is made up of 16 amino acids.

This clone was detected ten times or more. The chain links TRBV9 to TRBJ2-3; D remains ambiguous. CDR1 and CDR2 (germline): SGDLS, YYNGEE. This CDR3 has 13 residues. V gave up 0 bases and J gave up 5 bases, with 7 bases separating them. The CDR3 protein is CASSVVLGDTQYF. CDR3 nucleotide sequence: TGTGCCAGCAGCGTAGTACTTGGAGATACGCAGTATTTT.

The sample holds one count of this clone. The chain uses TRBV7-9 and TRBJ1-1; tentatively, D is TRBD1 (6 bases). Germline V gene sequence: CDR1 SEHNR, CDR2 FQNEAQ (reference sequence). Trimming pared 6 bases from V and 3 bases from J, leaving 8 bases between. CDR3 length equals 12 residues. CDR3 sequence reads: CASRGGDTEAFF. The CDR3 DNA is TGTGCCAGCAGAGGGGGAGACACTGAAGCTTTCTTT.

The gene calls are TRBV6-4 and TRBJ2-1; possibly TRBD2 for D (6 bases). CDR3 length: 11 residues. CDR1 and CDR2 (germline): MRHNA, SNTAGT. Trimming left V 6 bases short and J 11 bases short, with 11 bases between. The CDR3 sequence is CASSRGSKQFF. The CDR3 coding sequence is TGTGCCAGCAGCCGGGGGAGCAAGCAGTTCTTC.

This chain connects TRBV28 to TRBJ2-2, with D possibly being TRBD2 (6 bases). Germline V gene data show CDR1 as MDHEN and CDR2 as SYDVKM. The CDR3 runs 13 residues. Trimming removed 8 bases at V and 4 bases at J, with 11 bases between. In nucleotides, the CDR3 is TGTGCCAGCGGGGGAGGCCCCACCGGGGAGCTGTTTTTT. This codes for CASGGGPTGELFF.

V gene TRBV5-1 combines with J gene TRBJ2-5; 7 positions match TRBD2. CDR1 and CDR2 from the germline V gene are SGHRS and YFSETQ. The CDR3 runs 16 residues. With V trimmed by 3 bases and J by 5 bases, 13 bases remained unmatched. The CDR3 sequence: CASSSPSGREGETQYF. CDR3 coding DNA: TGCGCCAGCAGCTCCCCTAGCGGACGAGAGGGGGAGACCCAGTACTTC.

V usage is TRBV11-2 and J usage is TRBJ2-1, with TRBD2 matching over 7 bases. Per germline, CDR1 SGHAT and CDR2 FQNNGV. The CDR3 totals 19 residues. V lost 2 bases and J lost 6; bases outside the gene matches: 19. CDR3 bases: TGTGCCAGCAGCTTAACCCTCGTACGGCGGGAGTCTTTACGCAATGAGCAGTTCTTC. It yields the protein CASSLTLVRRESLRNEQFF.

This clone was detected only once. The rearrangement uses TRBV9 and TRBJ1-5; no definite D call. The CDR3 is 14 residues long. Per the germline V gene, CDR1 is SGDLS and CDR2 is YYNGEE. With 0 bases removed from V and 2 bases from J, the gap between germline ends came to 6 bases. The CDR3 spells CASSVEAGNQPQHF. The CDR3 DNA follows: TGTGCCAGCAGCGTAGAGGCGGGCAATCAGCCCCAGCATTTT.

The chain links TRBV7-9 to TRBJ1-1; a possible D gene is TRBD1 (5 bases). Germline V gene sequence: CDR1 SEHNR, CDR2 FQNEAQ (reference sequence). The length of the CDR3 is 14 residues. The V gene lost 3 bases and the J gene lost 7 bases, with 15 bases spanning the gap. The CDR3 is CASSFRDGEGEAFF. In nucleotides, the CDR3 is TGTGCCAGCAGCTTTCGGGACGGGGAGGGTGAAGCTTTCTTT.

The rearrangement joins TRBV9 to TRBJ2-5, with TRBD1 matching over 9 bases. Germline-derived CDR1 and CDR2 are SGDLS and YYNGEE. J gave up 3 bases and V 3 bases, and 3 bases lay outside the gene matches. The CDR3 runs to 14 residues. CDR3 coding DNA: TGTGCCAGCAGCGCCAGGACAGGGGAAGAGACCCAGTACTTC. Protein sequence: CASSARTGEETQYF.

This clone showed up just a few times. The chain is built from TRBV6-5 and TRBJ1-2; D call uncertain. The CDR3 length is 13 residues. CDR1 and CDR2 from the germline V gene are MNHEY and SVGAGI. V lost 7 bases, J lost 2 bases, and 11 bases lay in between. CDR3 sequence: CASTNSQNYGYTF. CDR3 nucleotide sequence: TGTGCCAGCACCAACAGCCAAAACTATGGCTACACCTTC.

CDR3 region: CASSVFSSGANVLTF. For the CDR3, the DNA is TGTGCCAGCAGTGTCTTTAGCTCTGGGGCCAACGTCCTGACTTTC. The chain couples TRBV6-5 to TRBJ2-6; D not certain. V shed 5 bases and J shed 0 bases, with 8 bases lying between them. CDR1 is MNHEY, CDR2 SVGAGI, per germline. CDR3 length: 15 residues.